This is a list of T cell receptor beta chains from one sample in a study of human T cells and chemical hapten exposure. TCRdb processed the RACE reads anew with MiXCR; each CDR3 protein has one entry. The top ten clones hold about 3.5% of a sample with fewer than 100,000 distinct CDR3 sequences, about 12% of them seen once. Here the sequenced sample was whole blood, taken in connection with sensitization to the hapten diphenylcyclopropenone (DPC). The receptors stem from a woman aged 55-69 years with alopecia areata. Some clones in this sample may be carry-over from other donors' samples. The CDR3 runs from the conserved cysteine through the conserved F or W. Each record gives: clone size, V gene, D gene, J gene, CDR3 protein, CDR3 DNA. The D gene is left open where the match is weak. Some rows have no size entry. The others give once, few or many, or a class for an expanded clone.

few	TRBV20-1	NA	TRBJ1-2	CSASQWGRHGYTF	TGCAGTGCTAGTCAATGGGGGCGTCATGGCTACACCTTC
few	TRBV4-1	NA	TRBJ2-4	CASSRLDPDGVLAKNIQYF	TGCGCCAGCAGCCGACTAGACCCGGACGGAGTACTAGCCAAAAACATTCAGTACTTC
many	TRBV21-1	NA	TRBJ1-1	CASSPRGAGDTEAFF	TGTGCCAGCAGCCCAAGGGGGGCCGGCGACACTGAAGCTTTCTTT
few	TRBV2	NA	TRBJ2-2	CASSEFLLVRGRTGELFF	TGTGCCAGCAGTGAATTTCTCCTCGTTCGGGGGCGCACCGGGGAGCTGTTTTTT
NA	TRBV25-1	NA	TRBJ1-4	CASSEYAVRAPNEKLFF	TGTGCCAGCAGTGAATATGCAGTTAGGGCGCCTAATGAAAAACTGTTTTTT
NA	TRBV6-1	NA	TRBJ1-1	CASSELPQGSTEAFF	TGTGCCAGCAGTGAACTCCCCCAGGGGTCCACTGAAGCTTTCTTT
NA	TRBV7-2	TRBD2	TRBJ2-3	CASSLVAGGTDTQYF	TGTGCCAGCAGCTTAGTAGCGGGAGGCACAGATACGCAGTATTTT
many	TRBV6-1	NA	TRBJ1-6	CASSVGAGPDSPLHF	TGTGCCAGCAGCGTGGGGGCAGGGCCCGATTCACCCCTCCACTTT
many	TRBV5-1	NA	TRBJ1-4	CASSFTGGNEKLFF	TGCGCCAGCAGCTTCACAGGAGGGAATGAAAAACTGTTTTTT
many	TRBV7-6	NA	TRBJ2-1	CASSLGPAEQFF	TGTGCCAGCAGCTTAGGTCCAGCGGAGCAGTTCTTC
many	TRBV12-3/TRBV12-4	NA	TRBJ1-5	CASSRIGNQPQHF	TGTGCCAGCAGTCGGATCGGCAATCAGCCCCAGCATTTT
NA	TRBV12-3/TRBV12-4	TRBD1	TRBJ2-1	CASSLQGQASDEQFF	TGTGCCAGCAGTTTACAAGGACAGGCCTCCGATGAGCAGTTCTTC
NA	TRBV29-1	NA	TRBJ1-5	CSAVGGGDQPQHF	TGCAGCGCCGTAGGGGGGGGCGACCAGCCCCAGCATTTT
NA	TRBV13	NA	TRBJ2-3	CASSLGQIGTDTQYF	TGTGCCAGCAGCTTAGGCCAAATAGGGACAGATACGCAGTATTTT
NA	TRBV19	TRBD1	TRBJ1-5	CASSVASGQGSFQPQHF	TGTGCCAGTAGTGTCGCCTCCGGACAGGGATCCTTTCAGCCCCAGCATTTT
many	TRBV18	NA	TRBJ2-5	CASSPGRKQETQYF	TGTGCCAGCTCACCGGGACGGAAACAAGAGACCCAGTACTTC
few	TRBV10-3	NA	TRBJ1-3	CATGDGGNTIYF	TGTGCCACCGGGGACGGCGGAAACACCATATATTTT
NA	TRBV6-1	NA	TRBJ1-6	CAVQAGARNSPLHF	TGTGCCGTCCAGGCGGGGGCACGGAATTCACCCCTCCACTTT
many	TRBV24-1	NA	TRBJ2-3	CATSEGGFSTDTQYF	TGTGCCACCAGTGAGGGCGGATTTAGCACAGATACGCAGTATTTT
few	TRBV2	NA	TRBJ2-2	CASSEALQGLYTGELFF	TGTGCCAGCAGTGAAGCGCTTCAGGGTTTATACACCGGGGAGCTGTTTTTT
few	TRBV3-1	TRBD2	TRBJ2-3	CASSFDKGLADTQYF	TGTGCCAGCAGCTTCGACAAAGGACTAGCGGATACGCAGTATTTT
many	TRBV6-2/TRBV6-3	NA	TRBJ2-7	CASSYEGKGYREQYF	TGTGCCAGCAGTTACGAAGGTAAAGGGTACAGGGAGCAGTACTTC
few	TRBV20-1	NA	TRBJ1-1	CSASLLGRAFF	TGCAGTGCTAGCCTCCTCGGGAGGGCTTTCTTT
NA	TRBV4-2	NA	TRBJ2-3	CASSRSLAGAGDTQYF	TGTGCCAGCAGCCGTTCGCTGGCGGGGGCCGGGGATACGCAGTATTTT
NA	TRBV5-4	NA	TRBJ1-1	CASSRTRYAEAFF	TGTGCCAGCAGCCGGACCCGTTACGCTGAAGCTTTCTTT
many	TRBV12-3/TRBV12-4	TRBD1	TRBJ2-1	CASTGQLDGEQFF	TGTGCCAGCACGGGACAGCTGGATGGTGAGCAGTTCTTC
NA	TRBV29-1	TRBD1	TRBJ2-7	CSVLPLTGYPEQYF	TGCAGCGTCCTGCCCTTGACAGGGTATCCCGAGCAGTACTTC
few	TRBV20-1	NA	TRBJ1-2	CSASGGTQSYGYTF	TGCAGTGCTAGTGGGGGGACCCAATCATATGGCTACACCTTC
few	TRBV7-2	TRBD1	TRBJ1-6	CASSLVDTGTGYHSSYNSPLHF	TGTGCCAGCAGCTTAGTGGATACCGGGACAGGGTATCATAGCTCCTATAATTCACCCCTCCACTTT
NA	TRBV6-1	TRBD1	TRBJ1-1	CASSADPGQGAGAFF	TGTGCCAGCAGTGCGGACCCGGGACAGGGGGCGGGCGCTTTCTTT
NA	TRBV5-1	TRBD1	TRBJ2-7	CASSPWTGEVEQYF	TGCGCCAGCAGCCCCTGGACAGGGGAAGTCGAGCAGTACTTC
few	TRBV29-1	NA	TRBJ1-1	CSVEDRGRSNFF	TGCAGCGTTGAAGATCGGGGCAGGAGTAATTTCTTT
few	TRBV27	NA	TRBJ1-6	CASSSPRGGGGSPLHF	TGTGCCAGCAGTTCCCCCAGAGGGGGAGGGGGTTCACCCCTCCACTTT
few	TRBV29-1	NA	TRBJ1-1	CSPGSDTEAFF	TGCAGCCCCGGTTCGGACACTGAAGCTTTCTTT
many	TRBV7-3	NA	TRBJ1-1	CASSLTYGMNTEAFF	TGTGCCAGCAGTTTAACCTACGGGATGAACACTGAAGCTTTCTTT
once	TRBV20-1	TRBD1	TRBJ1-2	CSARDSGQRKNYGYTF	TGCAGTGCTAGAGATTCGGGACAGCGGAAGAACTATGGCTACACCTTC
many	TRBV3-1	TRBD1	TRBJ1-3	CASSQGDRVGNTIYF	TGTGCCAGCAGCCAAGGGGACAGGGTTGGAAACACCATATATTTT
many	TRBV7-6	NA	TRBJ2-1	CASSLVALGGNEQFF	TGTGCCAGCAGCTTAGTCGCCCTCGGGGGTAATGAGCAGTTCTTC
once	TRBV20-1	NA	TRBJ2-7	CSAQTDWRLEQYF	TGCAGTGCTCAGACCGACTGGCGGCTTGAGCAGTACTTC
once	TRBV4-1	TRBD2	TRBJ2-1	CASSPIQRGTYNEQFF	TGCGCCAGCAGCCCCATTCAGCGGGGTACCTACAATGAGCAGTTCTTC
NA	TRBV3-1	NA	TRBJ1-2	CASRRSNPGPKGGYTF	TGTGCCAGCAGAAGAAGTAATCCTGGGCCCAAAGGAGGCTACACCTTC
many	TRBV7-6	TRBD1	TRBJ1-1	CASSPGTVGWNTEAFF	TGTGCCAGCAGCCCTGGGACAGTTGGGTGGAACACTGAAGCTTTCTTT
NA	TRBV3-2	NA	TRBJ2-5	CASSQGLAVTQETQYF	TGTGCCAGCAGCCAAGGACTAGCGGTTACTCAAGAGACCCAGTACTTC
many	TRBV2	TRBD1	TRBJ2-1	CARGNGQGSNEQFF	TGTGCCAGGGGAAACGGACAGGGGAGCAATGAGCAGTTCTTC
many	TRBV29-1	NA	TRBJ2-1	CSVEGRPSYNEQFF	TGCAGCGTTGAAGGACGTCCCTCCTACAATGAGCAGTTCTTC
NA	TRBV12-3/TRBV12-4	NA	TRBJ2-3	CASSPDGVRDTQYF	TGTGCCAGCAGTCCGGACGGAGTCCGGGATACGCAGTATTTT
few	TRBV3-1	TRBD1	TRBJ2-5	CASSSTGTGGLETQYF	TGTGCCAGCAGCTCAACCGGGACAGGGGGCTTGGAGACCCAGTACTTC
NA	TRBV30	NA	TRBJ1-1	CAWSPYIEAFF	TGTGCCTGGAGTCCGTACATTGAAGCTTTCTTT
few	TRBV5-1	NA	TRBJ2-5	CASSLSFSGGGRETQYF	TGCGCCAGCAGCTTGTCATTTAGCGGCGGGGGCCGAGAGACCCAGTACTTC
few	TRBV6-5	TRBD1	TRBJ2-2	CASTPGTGETGELFF	TGTGCCAGCACCCCGGGGACAGGGGAAACCGGGGAGCTGTTTTTT
NA	TRBV27	NA	TRBJ1-1	CASSLTARSGTEAFF	TGTGCCAGCAGTTTAACGGCCCGGTCGGGCACTGAAGCTTTCTTT
NA	TRBV7-6	NA	TRBJ1-1	CASSPWASTEAFF	TGTGCCAGCAGCCCGTGGGCCTCGACTGAAGCTTTCTTT
many	TRBV20-1	NA	TRBJ1-2	CSANSGIQGGYTF	TGCAGTGCTAATTCCGGGATACAAGGGGGCTACACCTTC
few	TRBV5-1	NA	TRBJ1-4	CASSLGDTRREKLFF	TGCGCCAGCAGCTTGGGGGACACAAGGCGGGAAAAACTGTTTTTT
NA	TRBV10-3	TRBD1	TRBJ2-7	CAISGGRQGSYEQYF	TGTGCCATCAGTGGAGGGAGACAGGGATCCTACGAGCAGTACTTC
NA	TRBV18	NA	TRBJ1-1	CASSPRRDLDTEAFF	TGTGCCAGCTCACCACGCCGGGACTTAGACACTGAAGCTTTCTTT
NA	TRBV18	TRBD1	TRBJ1-5	CASSPAVVRGTGINQPQHF	TGTGCCAGCTCACCAGCGGTCGTTAGGGGGACAGGGATTAATCAGCCCCAGCATTTT
NA	TRBV7-9	NA	TRBJ1-1	CTSSHDWPLEAFF	TGTACCAGCAGCCACGACTGGCCGTTGGAAGCTTTCTTT
NA	TRBV27	NA	TRBJ1-2	CASSPGHSYGYTF	TGTGCCAGCAGTCCGGGACACAGCTATGGCTACACCTTC
many	TRBV6-5	NA	TRBJ1-6	CASSSGPWRDSPLHF	TGTGCCAGCAGTTCCGGACCCTGGCGAGATTCACCCCTCCACTTT